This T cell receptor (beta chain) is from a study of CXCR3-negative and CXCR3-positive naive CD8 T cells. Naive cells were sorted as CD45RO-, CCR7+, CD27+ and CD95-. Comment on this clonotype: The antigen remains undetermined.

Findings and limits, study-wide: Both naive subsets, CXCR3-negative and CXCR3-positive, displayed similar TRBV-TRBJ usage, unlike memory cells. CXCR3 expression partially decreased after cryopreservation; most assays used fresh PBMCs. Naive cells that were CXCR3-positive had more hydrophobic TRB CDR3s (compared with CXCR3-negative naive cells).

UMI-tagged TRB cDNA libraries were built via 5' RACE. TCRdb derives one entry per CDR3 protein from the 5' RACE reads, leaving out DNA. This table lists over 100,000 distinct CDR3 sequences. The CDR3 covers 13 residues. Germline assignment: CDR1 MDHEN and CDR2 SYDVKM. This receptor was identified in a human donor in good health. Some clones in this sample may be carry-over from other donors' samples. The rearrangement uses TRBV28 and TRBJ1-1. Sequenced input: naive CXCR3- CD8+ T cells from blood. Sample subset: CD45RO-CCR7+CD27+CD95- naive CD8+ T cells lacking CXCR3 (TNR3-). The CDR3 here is CASSYRANTEAFF.